The 29 T cell receptor beta chains in this list originate from one sample, sequenced in a study of tumor and adjacent non-tumor tissue in lung cancer. The library came from three nested PCR rounds adapted from ARM-PCR protocols. TCRdb passed the multiplex PCR reads through MiXCR, listing each CDR3 protein once. The sample lists 75,000 to 95,000 distinct CDR3 sequences; about 67% were seen once. No cell sorting was done before RNA was extracted from the tissue. The source material was lung tumor tissue. All receptors come from a man between 60 and 75 years old with non-small cell lung cancer.

This clonotype was counted between two and nine times. The chain combines TRBV9 with TRBJ1-2, with D possibly being TRBD1 (6 bases). The CDR3 loop spans 14 amino acids. The V gene's germline CDR1 is SGDLS and CDR2 YYNGEE. Trimming took off 4 bases at V and 4 bases at J, with 14 bases between the two ends. The DNA of the CDR3 is TGTGCCAGCAGCACGGACAGCCAGATCTATGGCTACACCTTC. Its translation: CASSTDSQIYGYTF. The complete variable domain, with remaining parts taken from reference TRBV9 and TRBJ1-2, reads DSGVTQTPKHLITATGQRVTLRCSPRSGDLSVYWYQQSLDQGLQFLIQYYNGEERAKGNILERFSAQQFPDLHSELNLSSLELGDSALYFCASSTDSQIYGYTFGSGTRLTVV.

Points on this clonotype: A much bigger clone sits one base away, suggesting this may be a read error. The chain combines TRBV30 with TRBJ2-1; D gene unclear. Germline loops: CDR1 GTSNPN, CDR2 SVGIG (reference sequence). This CDR3 is built from 15 residues. V was pared by 3 bases and J by 0 bases, with 12 bases between. CDR3 sequence (DNA): TGTGCCTGGAGGACCGACATGGGCTCCTACAATGAGCAGTTCTTC. This encodes CAWRTDMGSYNEQFF.

Remarks on this clonotype: Possible read error: a much larger clone is one base away. This chain links TRBV7-9 with TRBJ1-1; 8 nucleotides line up with TRBD1. The trim removed 5 bases at V and 5 bases at J, leaving 4 bases unmatched. The CDR3 length is 13 residues. Germline CDR1 and CDR2: SEHNR and FQNEAQ (reference sequence). CDR3 sequence (DNA): TGTGCCAGCAGCCTGGGGACAGGAACTGAAGCTTTCTTT. This encodes CASSLGTGTEAFF.

This chain links TRBV11-2 with TRBJ2-4; D not certain. This CDR3 is built from 15 residues. The germline V gene encodes CDR1 SGHAT and CDR2 FQNNGV. V lost 7 bases to trimming and J lost 1 base, with 14 bases between them. The CDR3 nucleotides read TGTGCCAGCAACTTCGACCTGGTTGCCAAAAACATTCAGTACTTC. It specifies CASNFDLVAKNIQYF.

Note on this clonotype: This CDR3 fails to terminate in the conserved phenylalanine or tryptophan, so it likely reflects a read error. CDR3 protein: CASSLGGSVQETQYP. CDR3 DNA: TGTGCCAGCAGCTTAGGAGGGTCAGTCCAAGAGACCCAGTACCCC. The gene calls are TRBV11-2 and TRBJ2-5; D might be TRBD2 (5 bases). The CDR3 sequence is 15 residues long. Trimming cost V 1 base and J 1 base, with 10 bases left between them. Germline V gives CDR1 SGHAT, CDR2 FQNNGV.

Comment on this clonotype: A read error may produce the germline difference seen at one junction end. V is TRBV6-2 or TRBV6-3 and J is TRBJ2-1; D may correspond to TRBD1 or TRBD2 (5 bases each). The CDR3 covers 16 residues. Germline CDR1 reads MNHEY; CDR2 reads SVGEGT. The CDR3 sequence: CVSSTPIIARGNEQFF. CDR3 coding DNA: TGTGTCAGCAGCACCCCGATAATAGCGAGGGGCAATGAGCAGTTCTTC.

A remark on this clonotype: An end of the junction does not agree with germline; a read error may underlie this. This chain joins TRBV4-3 and TRBJ2-3, with a possible D match to TRBD2 (5 bases). Germline CDR1 reads LGHNA; CDR2 reads YSLEER. This CDR3 contains 17 residues. This CDR3 is CASSQDRTFSVANTQYF. CDR3 in DNA: TGCGCCAGCAGCCAAGATCGGACTTTCTCGGTTGCCAATACGCAATATTTT.

The genes are TRBV6-2 or TRBV6-3 and TRBJ2-5; 7 bases agree with TRBD1. The trim removed 4 bases at V and 14 bases at J, leaving 7 bases unmatched. Germline CDR1 MNHEY, CDR2 SVGEGT. This CDR3 has 11 amino acids. This CDR3 is CASSFGQAHYF. CDR3 in DNA: TGTGCCAGCAGTTTCGGACAGGCACATTACTTC.

This clonotype was seen more than once but under ten times. A clone one base away is much larger, so this may be a read error. This chain connects TRBV12-3 or TRBV12-4 to TRBJ2-2; D could derive from TRBD1 or TRBD2 (5 bases each). The CDR3 sequence is 16 residues long. The CDR3 spells CASSSPTDFNTGELLF. The DNA of the CDR3 is TGTGCCAGCAGTTCCCCGACAGATTTTAACACCGGGGAGCTGCTTTTT.

The J gene is TRBJ1-1, the V gene TRBV6-1; D unresolved. This CDR3 is 13 amino acids long. V was trimmed by 10 bases and J by 7 bases, leaving 19 bases between them. Germline V gene lookup returns CDR1 MNHNS and CDR2 SASEGT. CDR3 nucleotide sequence: TGTGCCACCGGTGATCTGAGTGTCAGTGAAGCTTTCTTT. This gives the protein CATGDLSVSEAFF.

With respect to this clonotype: Likely a read error: the CDR3 ends without its conserved phenylalanine or tryptophan. J is TRBJ2-5 and V is TRBV5-4, with D unclear. The germline CDR1 and CDR2 sequences are SGHNT and YYREEE (reference sequence). V dropped 4 bases and J dropped 5 bases, with 21 bases sitting between them. CDR3 length equals 16 residues. The CDR3 region is CASSLMLGSLHETQYL. The CDR3 DNA follows: TGTGCCAGCAGCCTAATGCTCGGGTCCCTCCATGAGACCCAGTACCTC.

A single count supports this clonotype. It may be a read error: a sequence one base away is much more abundant. V and J are TRBV20-1 and TRBJ2-1; TRBD2 aligns across 13 bases. The CDR3 length is 15 residues. V was pared by 4 bases and J by 5 bases, with 5 bases of the junction left unmatched. Per germline, CDR1 DFQATT and CDR2 SNEGSKA (reference sequence). CDR3 protein: CSAIGGLAGNNEQFF. The CDR3 DNA sequence: TGCAGTGCTATAGGGGGACTAGCGGGAAACAATGAGCAGTTCTTC.

This clonotype has just one count. This may stem from a read error, because a much larger clone lies one nucleotide away. This chain links TRBV5-1 with TRBJ1-3, with 7 bases matching TRBD1. Germline lookup yields CDR1 SGHRS and CDR2 YFSETQ. The CDR3 covers 15 residues. J lost 3 bases, V lost 3 bases, and 6 bases had no gene match. This CDR3 is CASSSEGANGNTIYF. The CDR3 DNA follows: TGCGCCAGCAGCTCTGAGGGGGCGAATGGAAACACCATATATTTT.

This clonotype has ten or more counts. The chain employs TRBV6-2 or TRBV6-3 and TRBJ2-1; tentative D call: TRBD2 (6 bases). CDR3 size: 15 residues. The V gene's germline CDR1 is MNHEY and CDR2 SVGEGT. Trimming left V 7 bases short and J 5 bases short, with 18 bases between. The CDR3 nucleotides are TGTGCCAGCAAACCTACCGGGGGAGCTAACAATGAGCAGTTCTTC. As protein: CASKPTGGANNEQFF.

In its sample, this clonotype was seen a few times. One junction end does not reproduce the germline sequence, and a read error may be involved. The rearrangement links TRBV20-1 to TRBJ2-7; D might be TRBD2 (5 bases). The CDR3 spans 13 residues. Germline lookup yields CDR1 DFQATT and CDR2 SNEGSKA (reference sequence). The CDR3 sequence: CSTRDFQVGEQYF. Written as DNA, the CDR3 is TGCAGTACTAGAGATTTCCAGGTTGGCGAGCAGTACTTC.

Details on this clonotype: One junction end disagrees with the germline gene, perhaps due to a read error. The chain recombines TRBV5-6 with TRBJ1-1; tentatively, D is TRBD1 (6 bases). CDR3 length: 14 amino acids. The germline gives CDR1 SGHDT, CDR2 YYEEEE. The CDR3 coding sequence is TGTACCAGTAGCTTGGACGACACAGGGACTGAAGCTTTCTTT. Amino acid sequence: CTSSLDDTGTEAFF.

This clonotype was recorded many times. The genes are TRBV6-1 and TRBJ2-4; 10 bases are shared with TRBD1. Germline CDR1 MNHNS, CDR2 SASEGT. After removal of 6 bases from V and 6 bases from J, the junction contained 5 bases not matched to a gene. The CDR3 length is 14 residues. The CDR3 coding sequence is TGTGCCAGCAGGGGGACAGGGGTTGGAAACATTCAGTACTTC. As protein: CASRGTGVGNIQYF.

Details on this clonotype: The conserved final phenylalanine or tryptophan is absent from the CDR3, which likely points to a read error. The chain carries TRBV4-2 and TRBJ2-4; the match to TRBD2 covers 7 bases. The CDR3 runs 19 residues. The germline V gene encodes CDR1 LGHNA and CDR2 YNFKEQ. The ends lost 1 base at V and 2 bases at J; junction bases unmatched: 14. The chain's CDR3 is CASSQAQASGSLTKNIQYP. The DNA for the CDR3 is TGTGCCAGCAGCCAAGCGCAGGCTAGCGGATCGTTAACCAAAAACATTCAGTACCCC.

This chain uses TRBV6-1 with TRBJ1-5; no firm D call. In germline, CDR1 is MNHNS, CDR2 SASEGT. The CDR3 covers 15 residues. V lost 4 bases to trimming and J lost 5 bases, with 15 bases between them. The CDR3 DNA reads TGTGCCAGCAGTGGCACAAAGGGAAGCGATCAGCCCCAGCATTTT. As protein: CASSGTKGSDQPQHF.

This clonotype was seen only a few times. A read error is possible here, since a much larger clone lies one base away. Since the CDR3 does not end with the conserved phenylalanine or tryptophan, this likely comes from a read error. As DNA, the CDR3 is TGTGCCAGCAGTGACCCCGGGAATGCTAACTATGGCTACACCTCC. It specifies CASSDPGNANYGYTS. The V and J genes are TRBV6-1 and TRBJ1-2; D gene uncertain. Germline V gene data show CDR1 as MNHNS and CDR2 as SASEGT. The CDR3 has 15 residues. Trimming shortened V by 3 bases and J by 0 bases, and 11 bases separated the two germline ends.

This clonotype was counted a single time. This CDR3 is missing its conserved last phenylalanine or tryptophan, likely due to a read error. The rearrangement uses TRBV4-1 and TRBJ2-2; the D is unclear. Per germline, CDR1 MGHRA and CDR2 YSYEKL. The CDR3 has 16 residues. The CDR3 DNA is TGCACCAGCAGCCAAGGGCAAGGGCCCGCCGCCGGGGAGCTGTTTCTT. Translated, it gives CTSSQGQGPAAGELFL.

The chain joins TRBV5-6 to TRBJ2-7; either TRBD1 or TRBD2 may fit D (5 bases each). Germline loops: CDR1 SGHDT, CDR2 YYEEEE. This CDR3 contains 15 residues. V shed 10 bases and J shed 2 bases, with 22 bases lying between them. The CDR3 sequence is CAGRAWGPGTYEQYF. For the CDR3, the DNA is TGTGCCGGCCGTGCCTGGGGACCGGGAACCTACGAGCAGTACTTC.

The count of this clonotype is one. The chain joins TRBV11-2 to TRBJ2-1; D is perhaps TRBD1 or TRBD2 (5 bases each). CDR1 SGHAT and CDR2 FQNNGV come from the germline V gene. This CDR3 contains 17 residues. V lost 1 base to trimming and J lost 16 bases, with 29 bases between them. As DNA, the CDR3 is TGTGCCAGCAGCTTAGTGGGGGAACTGCCTTACAGAGGGGAACACTTCTTC. This gives the protein CASSLVGELPYRGEHFF.

This clonotype showed up many times. The chain joins TRBV6-6 to TRBJ2-5, with D possibly being TRBD2 (5 bases). This CDR3 region has 13 residues. V was cut by 7 bases and J by 5 bases, with 14 bases left in between. The germline V gene has CDR1 MNHNY and CDR2 SVGAGI (reference sequence). The CDR3 nucleotides read TGTGCCAGCACCCACCCCGGGAAGGAGACCCAGTACTTC. Its translation is CASTHPGKETQYF.

V usage is TRBV4-1 and J usage is TRBJ1-1; D remains ambiguous. The germline CDR1 and CDR2 sequences are MGHRA and YSYEKL. Trimming cost V 4 bases and J 2 bases, with 17 bases left between them. This CDR3 comprises 16 residues. The CDR3 DNA reads as TGCGCCAGCAGCCGATCGGACCCGGGTTCCAACACTGAAGCTTTCTTT. It encodes CASSRSDPGSNTEAFF.

V and J are TRBV11-3 and TRBJ2-3, with unresolved D. This CDR3 region has 14 residues. Trimming took off 8 bases at V and 2 bases at J, with 14 bases between the two ends. Germline lookup yields CDR1 SGHNT and CDR2 YENEEA. The DNA of the CDR3 is TGTGCCAGCTGCCTAATCGGCTACACAGATACGCAGTATTTT. The encoded protein is CASCLIGYTDTQYF.

As concerns this clonotype: Relative to the germline gene, one junction end is altered; a read error may explain this. The chain combines TRBV11-3 with TRBJ2-1, with no clear D. The CDR3 loop spans 15 amino acids. Germline V gives CDR1 SGHNT, CDR2 YENEEA. Written as DNA, the CDR3 is TGTGCCAGCAGCCCCGAGACGGGCTCCTACAATGGGCAGTTCTTC. Translating it yields CASSPETGSYNGQFF. Together with reference TRBV11-3 and TRBJ2-1, the CDR3 gives the full variable domain: EAGVVQSPRYKIIEKKQPVAFWCNPISGHNTLYWYLQNLGQGPELLIRYENEEAVDDSQLPKDRFSAERLKGVDSTLKIQPAELGDSAVYLCASSPETGSYNGQFFGPGTRLTVL.

The table lists this clonotype with a count of one. Its ends do not fully match the called genes, so a read error is possible. V usage is TRBV11-2 and J usage is TRBJ2-2; D is ambiguous. The CDR3 totals 14 residues. CDR1 is SGHAT, CDR2 FQNNGV, per germline. CDR3 bases: TGCTCCAGCAACCTAATACTTACCACCGGGGAGCTGTTTTTT. Translating gives CSSNLILTTGELFF.

This clonotype has more than one count but fewer than ten. This may arise from a read error, as a much more abundant clone is one base away. This rearrangement joins TRBV6-5 to TRBJ2-5; possibly TRBD1 or TRBD2 for D (5 bases each). The germline V gene encodes CDR1 MNHEY and CDR2 SVGAGI. The V end was cut by 2 bases, the J end by 5 bases, with 12 bases between. This CDR3 is 14 amino acids long. CDR3 nucleotides: TGTGCCAGCAGTTACAACGAGAGGGGTGAGACCCAGTACTTC. Protein: CASSYNERGETQYF.